This TCR beta chain was observed in a study of memory CD4+ T cells and cytomegalovirus serostatus. Trimming took 2 bases from V and 4 from J; bases not matched to a gene: 2. CDR1 KGHSH and CDR2 LQKENI come from the germline V gene. The length of the CDR3 is 15 residues. Single viable CD3+CD4+CD8-CD45RO+ cells were sorted as the memory CD4+ T cells. Data came from immunoSEQ multiplex PCR; TCRdb stores just in-frame clones and leaves some out. The table has approximately 50,000 clones, about 73% seen once. This receptor was identified in an adult in good health and CMV-seropositive. This chain uses TRBV18 with TRBJ1-6, with TRBD1 matching 7 bases. The sequencing input was memory CD4+ T cells from blood. CDR3 DNA sequence: TGTGCCAGCTCACCAGGACAGGCGTATAATTCACCCCTCCACTTT. This sequence encodes CASSPGQAYNSPLHF.